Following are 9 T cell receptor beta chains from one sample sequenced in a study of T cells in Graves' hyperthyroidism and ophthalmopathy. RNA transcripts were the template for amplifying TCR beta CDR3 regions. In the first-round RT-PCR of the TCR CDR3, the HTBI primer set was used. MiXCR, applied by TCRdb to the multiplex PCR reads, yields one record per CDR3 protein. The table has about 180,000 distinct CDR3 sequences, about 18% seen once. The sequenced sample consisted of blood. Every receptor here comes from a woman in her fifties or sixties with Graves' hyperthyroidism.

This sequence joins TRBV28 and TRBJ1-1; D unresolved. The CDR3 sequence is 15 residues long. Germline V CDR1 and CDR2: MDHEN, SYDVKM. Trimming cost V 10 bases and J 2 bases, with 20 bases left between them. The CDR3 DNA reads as TGTGCCACCGCAAGGACCCGGGCCCTAAACACTGAAGCTTTCTTT. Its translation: CATARTRALNTEAFF.

The CDR3: CASSLVQAGSPLHF. For the CDR3, the DNA is TGCGCCAGCAGCTTGGTCCAGGCAGGTTCACCCCTCCACTTT. The gene calls are TRBV5-1 and TRBJ1-6; D gene ambiguous. The length of the CDR3 is 14 residues. Germline CDR1 and CDR2: SGHRS and YFSETQ. V gave up 0 bases and J gave up 9 bases, with 10 bases separating them.

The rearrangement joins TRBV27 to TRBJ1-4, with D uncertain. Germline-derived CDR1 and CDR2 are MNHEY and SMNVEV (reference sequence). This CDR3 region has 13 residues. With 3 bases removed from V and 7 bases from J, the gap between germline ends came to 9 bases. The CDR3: CASSFGVAEKLFF. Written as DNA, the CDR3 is TGTGCCAGCAGTTTTGGGGTGGCTGAAAAACTGTTTTTT.

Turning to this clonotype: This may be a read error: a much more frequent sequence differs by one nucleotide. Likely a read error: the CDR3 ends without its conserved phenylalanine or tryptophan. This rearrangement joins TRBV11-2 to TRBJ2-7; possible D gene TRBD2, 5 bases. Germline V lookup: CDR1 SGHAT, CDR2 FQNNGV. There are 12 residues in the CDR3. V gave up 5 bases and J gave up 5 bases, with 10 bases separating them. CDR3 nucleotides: TGTGCCAGCAGCGCTACTAGGGACGAGCAGTACCTC. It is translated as CASSATRDEQYL.

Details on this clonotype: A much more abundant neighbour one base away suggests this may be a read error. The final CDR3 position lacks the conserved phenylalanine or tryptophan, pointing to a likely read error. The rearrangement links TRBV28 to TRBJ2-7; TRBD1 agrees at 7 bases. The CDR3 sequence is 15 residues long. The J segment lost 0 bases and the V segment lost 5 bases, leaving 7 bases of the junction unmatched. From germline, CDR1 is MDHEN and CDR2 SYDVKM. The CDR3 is CASSDIQGNSYEQYI. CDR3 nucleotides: TGTGCCAGCAGTGATATACAGGGGAACTCCTACGAGCAGTACATC.

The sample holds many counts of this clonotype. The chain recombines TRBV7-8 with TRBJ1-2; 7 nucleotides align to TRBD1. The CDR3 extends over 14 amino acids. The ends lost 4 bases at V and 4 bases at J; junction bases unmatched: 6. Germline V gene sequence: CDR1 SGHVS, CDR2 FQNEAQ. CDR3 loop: CASSSDRVGYGYTF. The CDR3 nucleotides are TGTGCCAGCAGCTCCGACAGGGTGGGCTATGGCTACACCTTC.

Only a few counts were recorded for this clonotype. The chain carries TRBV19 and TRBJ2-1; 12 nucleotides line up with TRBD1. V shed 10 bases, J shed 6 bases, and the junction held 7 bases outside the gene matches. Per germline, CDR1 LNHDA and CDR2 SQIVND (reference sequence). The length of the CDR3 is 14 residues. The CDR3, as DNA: TGTGCCACCGAATGGGACAGGGGGCCCAATGAGCAGTTCTTC. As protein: CATEWDRGPNEQFF.

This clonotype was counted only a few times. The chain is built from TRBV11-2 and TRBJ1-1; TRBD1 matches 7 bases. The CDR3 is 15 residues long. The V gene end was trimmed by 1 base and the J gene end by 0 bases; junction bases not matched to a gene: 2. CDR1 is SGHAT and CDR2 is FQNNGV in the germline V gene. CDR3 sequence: CASSLADRLNTEAFF. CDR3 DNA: TGTGCCAGCAGCTTAGCGGACAGGCTGAACACTGAAGCTTTCTTT.

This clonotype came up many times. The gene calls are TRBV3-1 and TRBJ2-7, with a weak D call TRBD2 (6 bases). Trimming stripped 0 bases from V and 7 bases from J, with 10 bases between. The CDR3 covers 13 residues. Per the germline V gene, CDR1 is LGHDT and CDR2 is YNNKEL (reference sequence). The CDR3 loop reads CASSQDLGLEQYF. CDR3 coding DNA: TGTGCCAGCAGCCAAGATCTTGGACTAGAGCAGTACTTC.